This entry features one T cell receptor (beta chain) sequence. Antigen: not known. Using immunoSEQ multiplex PCR, the repertoire was profiled, and TCRdb retains in-frame clones only, with some absent. The data contain about 140,000 clones, 80% to 95% of them singletons. The ends were cut back, 6 bases at V and 5 bases at J, with 13 bases in the middle. Germline lookup yields CDR1 KGHSH and CDR2 LQKENI. This CDR3 has 14 residues. This sample stems from a study of T cell responses to AZD1222 COVID-19 vaccine. Study-level findings and limits: Repertoires in all cases were sampled only once the peak T cell response had passed. Most donors were white British, females outnumbered males, and clonal diversity was possibly underestimated.

Sample: peripheral blood, taken 28 days after the second AZD1222 dose. The rearrangement joins TRBV18 to TRBJ1-4; D ambiguous. This receptor was identified in an adult who received the AZD1222 COVID-19 vaccine. CDR3 sequence (DNA): TGTGCCAGCTCTATACAGCGTCTCAATGAAAAACTGTTTTTT. Translated: CASSIQRLNEKLFF.